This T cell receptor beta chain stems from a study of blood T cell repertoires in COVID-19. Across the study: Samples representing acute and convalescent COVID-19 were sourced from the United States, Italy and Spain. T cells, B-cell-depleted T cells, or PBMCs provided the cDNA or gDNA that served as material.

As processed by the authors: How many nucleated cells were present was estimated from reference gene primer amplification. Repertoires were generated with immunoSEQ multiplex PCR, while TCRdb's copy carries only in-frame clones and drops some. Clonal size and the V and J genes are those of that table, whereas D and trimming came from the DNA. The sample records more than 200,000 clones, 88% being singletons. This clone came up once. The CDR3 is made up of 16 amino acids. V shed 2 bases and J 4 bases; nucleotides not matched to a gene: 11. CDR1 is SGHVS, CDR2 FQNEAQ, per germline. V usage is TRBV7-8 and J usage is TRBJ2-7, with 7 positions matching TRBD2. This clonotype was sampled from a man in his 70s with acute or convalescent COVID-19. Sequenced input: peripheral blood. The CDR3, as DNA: TGTGCCAGCAGCTTAAGCGGGGTGGCTCTCAGGTACGAGCAGTACTTC. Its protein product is CASSLSGVALRYEQYF.